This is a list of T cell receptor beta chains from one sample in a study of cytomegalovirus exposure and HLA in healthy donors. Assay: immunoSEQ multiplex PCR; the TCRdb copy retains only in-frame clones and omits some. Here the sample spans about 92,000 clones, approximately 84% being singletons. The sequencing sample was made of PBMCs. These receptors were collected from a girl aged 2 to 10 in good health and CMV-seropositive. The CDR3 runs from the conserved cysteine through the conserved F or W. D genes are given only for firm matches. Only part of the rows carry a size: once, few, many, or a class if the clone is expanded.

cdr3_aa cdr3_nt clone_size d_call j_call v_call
CASRPGTGANEQYF TGTGCCAGCAGGCCCGGGACAGGGGCCAACGAGCAGTACTTC - TRBD1 TRBJ2-7 TRBV2
CASSESGDYGYTF TGTGCCAGCAGTGAGTCAGGGGACTATGGCTACACCTTC - - TRBJ1-2 TRBV6-1
CASSQGNYGYTF TGTGCCAGCAGTCAGGGGAATTATGGCTACACCTTC once - TRBJ1-2 TRBV5-8
CSVALARYEQYF TGCAGCGTTGCGTTAGCGCGTTACGAGCAGTACTTC - - TRBJ2-7 TRBV29-1
CSVDTRSSPDTF TGCAGCGTTGACACCAGGTCTTCTCCAGACACCTTC - - TRBJ1-2 TRBV29-1
CASSRRVNTEAFF TGTGCCAGCAGCCGTCGAGTGAACACTGAAGCTTTCTTT - - TRBJ1-1 TRBV11-2
CASGRQGIRQPQHF TGTGCCAGCGGTAGACAGGGGATCCGGCAGCCCCAGCATTTT - TRBD1 TRBJ1-5 TRBV6-5
CASTTEASGSTDTQYF TGTGCCAGCACAACGGAGGCTAGCGGGAGCACAGATACGCAGTATTTT - TRBD2 TRBJ2-3 TRBV2
CASRADLSNNEQFF TGCGCCAGCAGAGCCGACTTATCTAACAATGAGCAGTTCTTC - - TRBJ2-1 TRBV5-1
CASKLGTGFYEQYF TGTGCCAGTAAGTTGGGGACAGGGTTCTACGAGCAGTACTTC - TRBD1 TRBJ2-7 TRBV19
CASSQDGSGRSLEQFF TGTGCCAGCAGCCAAGATGGGAGCGGGAGGTCTCTTGAGCAGTTCTTC - TRBD2 TRBJ2-1 TRBV14
CASSAGQGNTGELFF TGTGCCAGCAGTGCAGGACAGGGGAACACCGGGGAGCTGTTTTTT - TRBD1 TRBJ2-2 TRBV2
CATVGQGNTEAFF TGTGCCACCGTCGGACAGGGGAACACTGAAGCTTTCTTT - TRBD1 TRBJ1-1 TRBV10-3
CASRVPQGGQPQHF TGTGCCAGCAGGGTACCGCAGGGGGGTCAGCCCCAGCATTTT - TRBD1 TRBJ1-5 TRBV6-1
CASSLGANTEAFF TGTGCCAGCAGCTTGGGGGCGAACACTGAAGCTTTCTTT - - TRBJ1-1 TRBV11-3
CATSRGQVTYEQYF TGTGCCACCAGCAGGGGACAGGTAACCTACGAGCAGTACTTC - TRBD1 TRBJ2-7 TRBV15
CASSFHRDWAEAFF TGTGCCAGCAGTTTTCACCGGGATTGGGCTGAAGCTTTCTTT - - TRBJ1-1 TRBV27